There are a few counts of the clone carrying this T cell receptor (beta chain). Its antigen is not known. These data belong to a study of blood T cells in healthy people across ages. Study observations and caveats: What prevented conclusive comparison of naive and antigen-experienced cells was that PBMCs were unsorted. More naive CD4+ cells and higher diversity marked long-lived donors relative to aged donors.

The V end lost 4 bases, the J end lost 9 bases, and 13 bases lay between the germline ends. This CDR3 has 12 residues. The germline V gene has CDR1 DFQATT and CDR2 SNEGSKA (reference sequence). A second about 7 to 12 cycle PCR used barcoded and J-beta primers. Via MiXCR, TCRdb re-called the 5' RACE reads, giving one row per CDR3 protein. The sample lists roughly 1.5 million distinct CDR3 sequences; approximately 43% were seen once. The chain combines TRBV20-1 with TRBJ2-1; no clear D. The TCR sequence derives from a woman aged 18-29 years in good health. Source material: blood. The CDR3 region has the DNA TGCAGTGCTACCAACATCGCGACTGAGCAGTTCTTC. Translated: CSATNIATEQFF.